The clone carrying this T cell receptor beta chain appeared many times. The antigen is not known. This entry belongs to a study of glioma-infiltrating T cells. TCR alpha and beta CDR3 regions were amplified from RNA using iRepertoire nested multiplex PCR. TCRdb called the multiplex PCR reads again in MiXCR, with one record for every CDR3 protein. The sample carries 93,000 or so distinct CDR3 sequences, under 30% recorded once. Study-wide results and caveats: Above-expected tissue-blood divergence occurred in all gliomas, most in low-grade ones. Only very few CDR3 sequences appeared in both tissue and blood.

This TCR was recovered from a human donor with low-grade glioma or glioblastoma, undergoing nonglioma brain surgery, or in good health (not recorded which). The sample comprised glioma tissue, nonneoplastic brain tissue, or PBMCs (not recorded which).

CDR3 loop: CASRTTGSSYNEQFF. CDR3 bases: TGTGCCAGCAGGACGACGGGCAGCTCCTACAATGAGCAGTTCTTC. V is TRBV6-1 and J is TRBJ2-1; unclear D gene. This CDR3 region has 15 residues. Per the germline V gene, CDR1 is MNHNS and CDR2 is SASEGT. Trimming removed 6 bases from V and 0 bases from J, with 12 bases in between.